These T cell receptor beta chains were read from a single sample in a study of blood T cell repertoires in COVID-19. Libraries were prepared by immunoSEQ multiplex PCR; TCRdb keeps only in-frame clonotypes and omits some of them. The data contain a few hundred thousand clones, around 81% of them singletons. The sample was peripheral blood. The source of these receptors is a person between 65 and 79 years old with COVID-19, enrolled during active disease. Each CDR3 is given with its conserved first and last residue. D genes are given only for firm matches. Expanded clones are given a class, and other clones once, few, many or no size at all.

CDR3 protein	CDR3 DNA	clone size	V gene	D gene	J gene
CASSQTSGVNIQYF	TGTGCCAGCAGTCAAACTAGCGGGGTAAACATTCAGTACTTC	.	TRBV27	TRBD2	TRBJ2-4
CASSLAFGDTGELFF	TGTGCCAGCAGCTTGGCTTTCGGGGACACCGGGGAGCTGTTTTTT	.	TRBV7-2	.	TRBJ2-2
CASSQAPGGAEKLFF	TGTGCCAGCAGCCAAGCCCCAGGGGGTGCTGAAAAACTGTTTTTT	.	TRBV4-2	TRBD1	TRBJ1-4
CASSSDREQSSNQPQHF	TGTGCCAGCAGCTCCGACAGGGAACAATCTAGCAATCAGCCCCAGCATTTT	.	TRBV7-9	TRBD1	TRBJ1-5
CASSSLPGGNTEAFF	TGTGCCAGCAGCTCCCTCCCCGGGGGGAACACTGAAGCTTTCTTT	.	TRBV5-5	.	TRBJ1-1
CASSHLPPSDRGTSYEQYF	TGCGCCAGCAGTCACCTGCCACCTTCGGACAGGGGAACATCCTACGAGCAGTACTTC	.	TRBV23-1	TRBD1	TRBJ2-7
CASSAPAQGINTEAFF	TGTGCCAGCAGTGCCCCAGCACAGGGGATTAACACTGAAGCTTTCTTT	once	TRBV2	TRBD1	TRBJ1-1
CAWRGVFSSTDTQYF	TGTGCCTGGAGGGGAGTTTTCAGTTCAACAGATACGCAGTATTTT	.	TRBV30	.	TRBJ2-3
CASSLGGRTYNEQFF	TGTGCCAGCAGCTTAGGGGGCCGGACCTACAATGAGCAGTTCTTC	.	TRBV11-3	.	TRBJ2-1
CASSYQKAGTGELFF	TGTGCCAGCAGTTACCAAAAAGCGGGAACCGGGGAGCTGTTTTTT	.	TRBV6-6	TRBD2	TRBJ2-2
CASSIGEPGTDTQYF	TGTGCCAGTAGTATAGGGGAGCCGGGCACAGATACGCAGTATTTT	once	TRBV19	.	TRBJ2-3
CATTGTSGGQETQYF	TGTGCCACCACCGGGACTAGCGGGGGGCAAGAGACCCAGTACTTC	.	TRBV10-3	TRBD2	TRBJ2-5
CASRPSRAMNTEAFF	TGTGCCAGCAGACCTAGCCGGGCAATGAACACTGAAGCTTTCTTT	.	TRBV5-5	.	TRBJ1-1
CASSLIRGLGEKLFF	TGTGCCAGCAGTTTAATCCGGGGACTAGGTGAAAAACTGTTTTTT	once	TRBV27	.	TRBJ1-4
CASSLATGLNTEAFF	TGCGCCAGCAGCTTGGCCACAGGGTTGAACACTGAAGCTTTCTTT	.	TRBV5-1	.	TRBJ1-1
CASSASTQGGTDTQYF	TGTGCCAGCTCGGCGTCGACTCAGGGCGGCACAGATACGCAGTATTTT	.	TRBV18	.	TRBJ2-3
CASSVGDSANYGYTF	TGTGCCAGCAGCGTAGGGGACAGCGCTAACTATGGCTACACCTTC	.	TRBV9	TRBD1	TRBJ1-2
CASSVDVAGAMLPSEQYF	TGTGCCAGCAGCGTAGATGTGGCAGGGGCCATGCTTCCCTCCGAGCAGTACTTC	.	TRBV9	.	TRBJ2-7
CASRTDRTSGNTIYF	TGTGCCAGCCGTACCGACAGGACGTCTGGAAACACCATATATTTT	.	TRBV6-5	.	TRBJ1-3
CASSLRGSIQETQYF	TGTGCCAGCAGCTTAAGGGGCAGCATCCAAGAGACCCAGTACTTC	.	TRBV7-3	.	TRBJ2-5
CASSPYRASGTGSYNEQFF	TGTGCCAGCTCACCATATCGAGCTAGCGGGACTGGCTCCTACAATGAGCAGTTCTTC	.	TRBV18	TRBD2	TRBJ2-1
CASCVTGVGEKLFF	TGTGCCAGTTGTGTGACAGGGGTAGGTGAAAAACTGTTTTTT	.	TRBV19	TRBD1	TRBJ1-4
CASSATGGEGQPQHF	TGTGCCAGCAGCGCCACAGGGGGCGAGGGTCAGCCCCAGCATTTT	.	TRBV9	TRBD1	TRBJ1-5
CASSYSRSPGYTF	TGTGCCAGCAGTTACTCGAGGAGCCCAGGCTACACCTTC	.	TRBV6-6	.	TRBJ1-2
CATRDSLGEAFF	TGTGCCACCCGGGACTCCCTCGGGGAAGCTTTCTTT	.	TRBV19	.	TRBJ1-1
CAWSVTTGGLGYTF	TGTGCCTGGAGTGTCACGACAGGAGGCTTAGGCTACACCTTC	.	TRBV30	.	TRBJ1-2
CASSPSGGSYNEQFF	TGTGCCAGCAGCCCTAGCGGGGGGTCCTACAATGAGCAGTTCTTC	.	TRBV7-3	TRBD2	TRBJ2-1
CASSLFQIAGGQETQYF	TGTGCCAGCAGTTTATTCCAAATAGCGGGGGGGCAAGAGACCCAGTACTTC	.	TRBV28	TRBD2	TRBJ2-5